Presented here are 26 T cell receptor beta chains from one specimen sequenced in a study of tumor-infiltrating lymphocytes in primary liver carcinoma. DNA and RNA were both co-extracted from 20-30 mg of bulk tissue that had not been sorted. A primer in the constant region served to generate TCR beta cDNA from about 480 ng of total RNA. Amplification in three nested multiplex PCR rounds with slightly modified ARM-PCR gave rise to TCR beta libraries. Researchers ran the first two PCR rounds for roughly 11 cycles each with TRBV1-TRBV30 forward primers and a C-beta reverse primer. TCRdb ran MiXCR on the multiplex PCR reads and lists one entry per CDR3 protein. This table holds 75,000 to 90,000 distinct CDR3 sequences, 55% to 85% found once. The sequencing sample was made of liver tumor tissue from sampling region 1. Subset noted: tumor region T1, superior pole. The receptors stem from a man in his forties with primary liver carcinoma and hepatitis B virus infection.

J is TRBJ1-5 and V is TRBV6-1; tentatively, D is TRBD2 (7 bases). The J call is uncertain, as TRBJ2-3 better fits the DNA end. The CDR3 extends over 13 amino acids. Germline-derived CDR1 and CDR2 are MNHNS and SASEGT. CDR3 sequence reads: CASSQQGGQPQYF. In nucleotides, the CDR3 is TGTGCCAGTAGCCAACAGGGAGGGCAGCCCCAGTATTTT.

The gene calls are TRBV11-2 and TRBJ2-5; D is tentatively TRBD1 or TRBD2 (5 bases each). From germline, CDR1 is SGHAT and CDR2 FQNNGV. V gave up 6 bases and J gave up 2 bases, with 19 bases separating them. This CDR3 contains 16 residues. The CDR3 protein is CASRSWDPAQQETQYF. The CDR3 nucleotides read TGTGCCAGCAGATCCTGGGACCCGGCCCAGCAAGAGACCCAGTACTTC.

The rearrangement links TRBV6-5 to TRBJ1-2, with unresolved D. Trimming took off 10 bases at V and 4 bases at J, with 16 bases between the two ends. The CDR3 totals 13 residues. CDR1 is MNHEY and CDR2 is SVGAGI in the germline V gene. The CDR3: CAIGSRISYGYTF. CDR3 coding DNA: TGTGCCATCGGTTCAAGAATCAGCTATGGCTACACCTTC.

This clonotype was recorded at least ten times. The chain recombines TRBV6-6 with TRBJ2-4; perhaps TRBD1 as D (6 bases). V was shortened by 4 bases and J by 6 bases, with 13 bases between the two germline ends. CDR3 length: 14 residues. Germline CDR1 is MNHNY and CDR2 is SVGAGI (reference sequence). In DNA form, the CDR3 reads TGTGCCAGCAGTTCCTTGACAGGTGGAAACATTCAGTACTTC. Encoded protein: CASSSLTGGNIQYF.

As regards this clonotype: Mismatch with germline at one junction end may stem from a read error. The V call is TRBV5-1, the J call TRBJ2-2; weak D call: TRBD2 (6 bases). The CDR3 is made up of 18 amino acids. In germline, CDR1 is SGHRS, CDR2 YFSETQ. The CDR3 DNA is TGCGCCAACAGCTTCATGTTTGGAGGGACGGTGAACTCCGGGGAACTGTTTTTT. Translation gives CANSFMFGGTVNSGELFF. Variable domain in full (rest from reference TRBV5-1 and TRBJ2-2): KAGVTQTPRYLIKTRGQQVTLSCSPISGHRSVSWYQQTPGQGLQFLFEYFSETQRNKGNFPGRFSGRQFSNSRSEMNVSTLELGDSALYLCANSFMFGGTVNSGELFFGEGSRLTVL.

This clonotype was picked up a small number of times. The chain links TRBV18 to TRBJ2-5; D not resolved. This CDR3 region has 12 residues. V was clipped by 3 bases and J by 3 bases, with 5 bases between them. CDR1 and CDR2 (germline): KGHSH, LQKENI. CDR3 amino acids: CASSPTEETQYF. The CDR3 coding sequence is TGTGCCAGCTCACCCACAGAAGAGACCCAGTACTTC.

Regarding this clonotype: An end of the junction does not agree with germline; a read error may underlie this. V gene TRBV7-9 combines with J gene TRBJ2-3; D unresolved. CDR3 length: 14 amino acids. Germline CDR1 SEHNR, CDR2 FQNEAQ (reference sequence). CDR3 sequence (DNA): TGTTCCAGCAGCTTACACCAGAGCACAGATACGCAGTATTTT. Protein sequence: CSSSLHQSTDTQYF.

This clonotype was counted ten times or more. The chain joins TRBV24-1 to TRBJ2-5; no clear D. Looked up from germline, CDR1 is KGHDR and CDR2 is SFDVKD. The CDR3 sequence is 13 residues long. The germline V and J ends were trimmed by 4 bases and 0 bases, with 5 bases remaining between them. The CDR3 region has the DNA TGTGCCACCAGTGACGGATACCAAGAGACCCAGTACTTC. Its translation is CATSDGYQETQYF.

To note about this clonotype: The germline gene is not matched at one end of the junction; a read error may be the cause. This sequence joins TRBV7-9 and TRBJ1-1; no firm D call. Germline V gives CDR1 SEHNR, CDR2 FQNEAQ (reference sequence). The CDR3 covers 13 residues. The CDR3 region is CASSFEQSGEVSF. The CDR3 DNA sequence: TGTGCCAGCAGCTTCGAACAGAGCGGTGAAGTTTCCTTT.

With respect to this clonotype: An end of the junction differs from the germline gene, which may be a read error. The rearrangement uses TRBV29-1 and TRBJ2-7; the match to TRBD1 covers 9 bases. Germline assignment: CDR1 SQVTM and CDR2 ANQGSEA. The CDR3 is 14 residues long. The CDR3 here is CNVITGGNPYEQYF. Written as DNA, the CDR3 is TGCAACGTTATAACAGGGGGCAACCCCTACGAGCAGTACTTC.

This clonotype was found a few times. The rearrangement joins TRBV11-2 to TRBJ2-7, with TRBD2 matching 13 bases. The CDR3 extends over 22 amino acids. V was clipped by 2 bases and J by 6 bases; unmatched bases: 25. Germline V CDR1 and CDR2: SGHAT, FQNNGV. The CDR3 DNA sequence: TGTGCCAGCAGCTTAAGACTTAACAGTGGAGGACTAGCGGGAGAAACAAAGGTCGAGCAGTACTTC. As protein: CASSLRLNSGGLAGETKVEQYF.

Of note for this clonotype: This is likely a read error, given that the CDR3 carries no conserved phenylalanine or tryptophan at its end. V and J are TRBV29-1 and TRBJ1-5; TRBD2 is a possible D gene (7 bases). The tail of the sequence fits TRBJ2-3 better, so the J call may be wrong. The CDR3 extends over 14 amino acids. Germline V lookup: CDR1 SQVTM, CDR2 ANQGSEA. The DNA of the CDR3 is TGCAGCGTTGCCGGGGGGCAAGGGAATCAGCCCCAGTATTCT. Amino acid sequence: CSVAGGQGNQPQYS.

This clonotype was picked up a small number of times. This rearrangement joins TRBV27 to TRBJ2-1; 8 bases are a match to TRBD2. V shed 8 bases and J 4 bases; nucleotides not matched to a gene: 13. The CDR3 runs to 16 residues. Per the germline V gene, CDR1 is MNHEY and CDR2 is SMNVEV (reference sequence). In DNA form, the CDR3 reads TGTGCCAGCTGGAGGGCGGGAGGTCACATTTACAATGAGCAGTTCTTC. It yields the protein CASWRAGGHIYNEQFF.

The CDR3 DNA is TGCGCCAGCAGCCTACAGACTAACGGCAACGAGCAGTACTTC. Translation: CASSLQTNGNEQYF. The rearrangement joins TRBV5-1 to TRBJ2-7; D possibly corresponds to TRBD2 (5 bases). Trimming left V 4 bases short and J 5 bases short, with 16 bases between. Germline V gene lookup returns CDR1 SGHRS and CDR2 YFSETQ. This CDR3 spans 14 amino acids.

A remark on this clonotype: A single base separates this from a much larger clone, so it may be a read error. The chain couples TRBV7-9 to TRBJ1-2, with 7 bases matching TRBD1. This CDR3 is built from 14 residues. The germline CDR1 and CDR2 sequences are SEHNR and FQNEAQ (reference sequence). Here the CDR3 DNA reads TGTGTCAGCAGCTTAGAGGCAGGGGGCTATGGCTACACCTTC. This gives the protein CVSSLEAGGYGYTF.

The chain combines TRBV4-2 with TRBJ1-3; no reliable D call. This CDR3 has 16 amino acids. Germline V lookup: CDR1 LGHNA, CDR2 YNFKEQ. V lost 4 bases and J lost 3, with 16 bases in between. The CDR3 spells CASSRELSYCGNTIYF. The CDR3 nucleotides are TGTGCCAGCAGCCGAGAACTGTCATACTGTGGAAACACCATATATTTT.

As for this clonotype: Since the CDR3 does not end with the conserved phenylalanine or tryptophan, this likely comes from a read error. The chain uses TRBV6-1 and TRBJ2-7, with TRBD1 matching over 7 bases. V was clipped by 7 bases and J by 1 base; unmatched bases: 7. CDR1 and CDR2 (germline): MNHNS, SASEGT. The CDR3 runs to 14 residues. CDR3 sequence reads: CASNGQEGSYEQYI. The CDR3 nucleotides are TGTGCCAGCAATGGACAGGAAGGGTCCTACGAGCAGTACATC.

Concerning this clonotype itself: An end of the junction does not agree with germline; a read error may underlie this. The DNA for the CDR3 is TGCAGCGTTGAACCCCTGTCTAGCGGGACCTATAATGAGCTGTTCTTC. Its protein product is CSVEPLSSGTYNELFF. The V call is TRBV29-1, the J call TRBJ2-1, with 9 bases that match TRBD2. CDR1 is SQVTM, CDR2 ANQGSEA, per germline. CDR3 size: 16 residues.

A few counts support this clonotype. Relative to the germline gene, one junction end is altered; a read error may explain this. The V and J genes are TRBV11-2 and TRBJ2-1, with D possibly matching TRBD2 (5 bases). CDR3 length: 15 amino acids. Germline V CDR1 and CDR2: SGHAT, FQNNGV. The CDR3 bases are TGTGCCAGCAGCTTTAGCGAGCCACTCGACAATGAGCATTTCTTC. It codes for CASSFSEPLDNEHFF.

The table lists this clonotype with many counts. The CDR3 is CASSFGGSGTGELFF. The CDR3 DNA reads TGTGCCAGCAGTTTCGGCGGGAGTGGCACCGGGGAGCTGTTTTTT. The chain links TRBV12-3 or TRBV12-4 to TRBJ2-2, with 7 bases that match TRBD2. The CDR3 loop spans 15 amino acids. The trim removed 3 bases at V and 4 bases at J, leaving 5 bases unmatched.

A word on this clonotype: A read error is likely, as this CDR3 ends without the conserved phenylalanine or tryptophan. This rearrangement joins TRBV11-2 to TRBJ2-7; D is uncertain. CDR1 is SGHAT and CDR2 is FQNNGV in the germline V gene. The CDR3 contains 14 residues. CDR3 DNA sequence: TGTGCCAGCGGCTTAACTGGCGGAGACTACGAGCAGTACCTC. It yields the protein CASGLTGGDYEQYL.

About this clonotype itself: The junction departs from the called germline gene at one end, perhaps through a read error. This CDR3 reads CVSSHLFQIGDTGELFF. The CDR3 DNA sequence: TGCGTCAGCAGCCATTTATTTCAGATAGGGGATACCGGGGAGCTGTTTTTT. The chain recombines TRBV4-1 with TRBJ2-2, with D possibly matching TRBD1 (5 bases). The CDR3 totals 17 residues. CDR1 is MGHRA, CDR2 YSYEKL, per germline.

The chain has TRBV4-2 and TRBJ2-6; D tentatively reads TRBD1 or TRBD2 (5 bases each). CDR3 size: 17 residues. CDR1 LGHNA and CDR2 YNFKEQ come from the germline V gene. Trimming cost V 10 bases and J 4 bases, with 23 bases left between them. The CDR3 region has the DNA TGTGCCAACAGTCCAGAGGGGCCTCACTCCGGGGCCAACGTCCTGACTTTC. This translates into CANSPEGPHSGANVLTF.

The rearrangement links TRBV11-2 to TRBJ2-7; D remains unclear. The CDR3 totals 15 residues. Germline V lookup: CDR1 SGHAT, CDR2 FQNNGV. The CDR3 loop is CACSVSVGISYEQYF. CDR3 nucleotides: TGTGCTTGCAGCGTATCTGTGGGAATATCCTACGAGCAGTACTTC.

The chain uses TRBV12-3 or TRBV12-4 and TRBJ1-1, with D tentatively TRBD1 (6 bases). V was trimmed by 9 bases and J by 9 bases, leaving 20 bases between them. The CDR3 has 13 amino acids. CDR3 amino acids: CASNLRYRDKAFF. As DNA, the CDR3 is TGTGCCAGTAATCTCCGATACAGGGACAAAGCTTTCTTT.

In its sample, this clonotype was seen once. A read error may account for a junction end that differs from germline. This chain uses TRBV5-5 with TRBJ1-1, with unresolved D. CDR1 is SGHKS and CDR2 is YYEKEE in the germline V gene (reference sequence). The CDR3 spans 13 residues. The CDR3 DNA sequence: TGTGCCAGCGGCTTGATGTCGGTGGAGGAAGCTTTCTTT. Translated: CASGLMSVEEAFF.